What follows is one TCR beta chain and its context. The antigen is unknown. The data were obtained in a study of cytomegalovirus exposure and HLA in healthy donors. 13 Jbeta primers and 60 Vbeta primers were used for the PCR. Sequenced by immunoSEQ multiplex PCR; TCRdb stores in-frame clones only, minus some. The clone table shows 35,000 to 50,000 clones, with the ten largest holding around 7.9%. The study, taken as a whole, reports: Among immune exposure information, only CMV serostatus was available. Earlier analysis looked at TCR beta V segments, and most were productive about 87% or about 30% of the time. Associated with HLA alleles at 0.05 false discovery rate in a later analysis were over 15,000 TCR beta sequences.

The CDR3 contains 14 residues. Germline V lookup: CDR1 SGHRS, CDR2 YFSETQ. The V and J ends lost 2 bases and 3 bases, in that order; junction bases with no gene match: 3. This sequence was found in a male donor in good health and CMV-seronegative. V gene TRBV5-1 combines with J gene TRBJ1-1; TRBD1 matches at 8 bases. The material sequenced was PBMCs. The CDR3 region has the DNA TGCGCCAGCAGCTTCGCAGGGGGCTACACTGAAGCTTTCTTT. The encoded protein is CASSFAGGYTEAFF.